The 20 T cell receptor beta chains below all came from one sample that was sequenced in a study of technical replicates of blood from several donors. The data were produced by immunoSEQ multiplex PCR, yet TCRdb's version contains in-frame clones alone and is incomplete. The repertoire holds approximately 17,000 clones, about 89% seen once, with 11% in the top ten. The specimen sequenced was PBMCs. These receptors all come from a human donor in good health.

V and J are TRBV7-8 and TRBJ2-2, with D uncertain. CDR1 is SGHVS and CDR2 is FQNEAQ in the germline V gene. There are 16 residues in the CDR3. The ends were cut back, 5 bases at V and 3 bases at J, with 16 bases in the middle. In DNA form, the CDR3 reads TGTGCCAGCAGCCCCCAACCCATTGACTACACCGGGGAGCTGTTTTTT. It yields the protein CASSPQPIDYTGELFF.

The chain employs TRBV30 and TRBJ1-1; D not certain. The CDR3 spans 11 residues. Germline V lookup: CDR1 GTSNPN, CDR2 SVGIG (reference sequence). Trimming pared 1 base from V and 10 bases from J, leaving 10 bases between. The CDR3 DNA reads as TGTGCCTGGAGTGGGTTCTTTAGAGCTTTCTTT. This codes for CAWSGFFRAFF.

The V call is TRBV19, the J call TRBJ2-1; 12 nucleotides align to TRBD2. The length of the CDR3 is 16 residues. After removal of 7 bases from V and 6 bases from J, the junction contained 10 bases not matched to a gene. The V gene's germline CDR1 is LNHDA and CDR2 SQIVND (reference sequence). Here the CDR3 reads CASTETSGSSGNEQFF. The CDR3 DNA reads as TGTGCCAGTACCGAGACTAGCGGGAGCTCAGGCAATGAGCAGTTCTTC.

This clone is a singleton in its sample. The rearrangement joins TRBV5-1 to TRBJ2-3; 8 nucleotides line up with TRBD2. The germline CDR1 and CDR2 sequences are SGHRS and YFSETQ. J gave up 4 bases and V 2 bases, and 9 bases lay outside the gene matches. The CDR3 sequence is 16 residues long. The CDR3 DNA sequence: TGCGCCAGCAGCTTTTCGGGACTAGGAGGTGCAGATACGCAGTATTTT. Amino acids: CASSFSGLGGADTQYF.

The CDR3 sequence: CASSVAGGLLTGELFF. The CDR3 coding sequence is TGCGCCAGCAGTGTAGCGGGAGGGCTTTTGACCGGGGAGCTGTTTTTT. This sequence joins TRBV10-1 and TRBJ2-2; TRBD2 agrees at 11 bases. Germline CDR1 reads WNHNN; CDR2 reads SYGVQD (reference sequence). This CDR3 has 16 residues. With V trimmed by 4 bases and J by 5 bases, 6 bases remained unmatched.

In this sample, this clone turned up once. J is TRBJ2-7 and V is TRBV7-8; 9 bases map to TRBD2. Germline trimming cut 0 bases from V and 3 bases from J; bases unmatched to any gene: 3. This CDR3 comprises 15 residues. Germline V gives CDR1 SGHVS, CDR2 FQNEAQ. The CDR3 nucleotides are TGTGCCAGCAGCTTAGCTAGTAGCGGGAGCTACGAGCAGTACTTC. This sequence encodes CASSLASSGSYEQYF. The full variable domain, its missing parts supplied by reference TRBV7-8 and TRBJ2-7, is GAGVSQSPRYKVAKRGQDVALRCDPISGHVSLFWYQQALGQGPEFLTYFQNEAQLDKSGLPSDRFFAERPEGSVSTLKIQRTQQEDSAVYLCASSLASSGSYEQYFGPGTRLTVT.

The rearrangement uses TRBV10-1 and TRBJ1-2; a possible D gene is TRBD1 (6 bases). CDR3 size: 13 residues. The V end lost 3 bases, the J end lost 5 bases, and 10 bases lay between the germline ends. Looked up from germline, CDR1 is WNHNN and CDR2 is SYGVQD (reference sequence). The CDR3 loop reads CASSEQGRYGYTF. Written as DNA, the CDR3 is TGCGCCAGCAGTGAACAGGGTAGATATGGCTACACCTTC.

This clone was detected only a few times. The chain carries TRBV6-1 and TRBJ1-1; D unclear. The germline V gene encodes CDR1 MNHNS and CDR2 SASEGT. CDR3 length: 17 residues. Trimming took off 2 bases at V and 0 bases at J, with 16 bases between the two ends. In DNA form, the CDR3 reads TGTGCCAGCAGTGAAACGGCGTTGGGCACCCTGAACACTGAAGCTTTCTTT. Translated: CASSETALGTLNTEAFF.

This chain uses TRBV5-5 with TRBJ2-2; D is possibly TRBD1 (6 bases). V was pared by 2 bases and J by 1 base, with 12 bases between. The V gene's germline CDR1 is SGHKS and CDR2 YYEKEE (reference sequence). There are 16 residues in the CDR3. DNA of the CDR3: TGTGCCAGCAGCTTAACAGGGAGAGGGAACACCGGGGAGCTGTTTTTT. It yields the protein CASSLTGRGNTGELFF.

The DNA for the CDR3 is TGTGCCAGCAGGTTTTACCTAGCTGATACGCAGTATTTT. This sequence encodes CASRFYLADTQYF. V is TRBV27 and J is TRBJ2-3, with a weak D call TRBD2 (5 bases). The CDR3 has 13 residues. Germline CDR1 reads MNHEY; CDR2 reads SMNVEV (reference sequence). Trimming shortened V by 6 bases and J by 6 bases, and 13 bases separated the two germline ends.

The CDR3 DNA is TGTGCCAGCAGTTCCGACCAGTCAGGGGTCCACGAGCAGTACTTC. Amino acid sequence: CASSSDQSGVHEQYF. The chain uses TRBV6-6 and TRBJ2-7; maybe TRBD1 (6 bases). Germline CDR1 reads MNHNY; CDR2 reads SVGAGI (reference sequence). The CDR3 length is 15 residues. Trimming stripped 4 bases from V and 5 bases from J, with 18 bases between.

A few counts support this clone. The chain employs TRBV5-4 and TRBJ2-7, with 14 positions matching TRBD2. The CDR3 length is 15 residues. CDR1 is SGHNT and CDR2 is YYREEE in the germline V gene (reference sequence). V dropped 4 bases and J dropped 7; count of bases not matched to a gene: 7. In DNA form, the CDR3 reads TGTGCCAGCAGCGTGGGACTAGCGGGAGCGGGGGAGCAGTACTTC. Translation gives CASSVGLAGAGEQYF.

This clone appeared a few times. The genes are TRBV13 and TRBJ1-1; 8 bases map to TRBD1. J lost 3 bases, V lost 3 bases, and 9 bases had no gene match. The CDR3 length is 16 residues. CDR1 and CDR2 (germline): PRHDT, FYEKMQ (reference sequence). For the CDR3, the DNA is TGTGCCAGCAGCTTTTTGCCCGGACAGGGTTACACTGAAGCTTTCTTT. This codes for CASSFLPGQGYTEAFF.

This sequence joins TRBV2 and TRBJ2-1, with D possibly TRBD1 on 5 matching bases. The CDR3 length is 13 residues. CDR1 is SNHLY and CDR2 is FYNNEI in the germline V gene. V lost 6 bases, J lost 4 bases, and 10 bases lay in between. The CDR3: CASSMDKYNEQFF. CDR3 nucleotides: TGTGCCAGCAGCATGGACAAGTACAATGAGCAGTTCTTC.

This clone was seen a handful of times. CDR3 bases: TGTGCCAGCACCACCTCACCCCAGGGCCCCCCTGGAAACACCATATATTTT. It yields the protein CASTTSPQGPPGNTIYF. The V call is TRBV7-9, the J call TRBJ1-3; D might be TRBD1 (5 bases). Trimming removed 7 bases at V and 2 bases at J, with 21 bases between. The CDR3 sequence is 17 residues long. The germline gives CDR1 SEHNR, CDR2 FQNEAQ (reference sequence).

The chain employs TRBV7-2 and TRBJ2-1, with 14 bases matching TRBD2. V shed 2 bases, J shed 8 bases, and the junction held 5 bases outside the gene matches. Germline CDR1 is SGHTA and CDR2 is FQGNSA. The CDR3 extends over 16 amino acids. The CDR3 spells CASSLPPGLAGDEQFF. The DNA for the CDR3 is TGTGCCAGCAGCTTACCCCCGGGACTAGCGGGGGATGAGCAGTTCTTC.

This clone was detected only once. The chain links TRBV5-6 to TRBJ2-3; TRBD2 matches 13 bases. The J segment lost 0 bases and the V segment lost 4 bases, leaving 2 bases of the junction unmatched. Looked up from germline, CDR1 is SGHDT and CDR2 is YYEEEE. The length of the CDR3 is 16 residues. The CDR3 protein is CASSELAGGSTDTQYF. The CDR3, as DNA: TGTGCCAGCAGCGAACTAGCGGGGGGGAGCACAGATACGCAGTATTTT.

The J gene is TRBJ2-3, the V gene TRBV5-1; 9 bases line up with TRBD1. V lost 4 bases to trimming and J lost 2 bases; unmatched junction nucleotides: 5. CDR1 SGHRS and CDR2 YFSETQ come from the germline V gene. CDR3 size: 15 residues. CDR3 coding DNA: TGCGCCAGCAGCCCAACAGGGGGCCCCACAGATACGCAGTATTTT. Protein sequence: CASSPTGGPTDTQYF.

In its sample, this clone was seen once. The chain employs TRBV27 and TRBJ2-7; TRBD1 might be the D (6 bases). This CDR3 comprises 13 residues. The V gene lost 3 bases and the J gene lost 3 bases, with 9 bases spanning the gap. Germline assignment: CDR1 MNHEY and CDR2 SMNVEV (reference sequence). The CDR3 nucleotides read TGTGCCAGCAGTTTGGTCAGGGGCTACGAGCAGTACTTC. It yields the protein CASSLVRGYEQYF.

In its sample, this clone was seen once. This chain joins TRBV10-3 and TRBJ2-5; 8 bases align to TRBD2. Germline-derived CDR1 and CDR2 are ENHRY and SYGVKD. CDR3 size: 14 residues. The ends lost 10 bases at V and 3 bases at J; junction bases unmatched: 10. The CDR3 sequence: CATRGGLGEETQYF. The CDR3 coding sequence is TGTGCCACCCGCGGGGGACTAGGGGAAGAGACCCAGTACTTC.